This entry features one T cell receptor beta chain sequence. This table comes from immunoSEQ multiplex PCR, and its TCRdb copy is limited to in-frame clones, with some not included. There are about 220,000 clones in the sample; around 81% occur only once, and about 13% lies in the top ten. This record belongs to a study of blood T cell repertoires in COVID-19. The CDR3 spans 13 residues. V was pared by 0 bases and J by 9 bases, with 9 bases between. The germline V gene encodes CDR1 SGHNT and CDR2 YYREEE (reference sequence). J is TRBJ1-4 and V is TRBV5-4; D remains ambiguous. The receptor was isolated from a human donor in a cohort sampled during active COVID-19. Sample: peripheral blood. Written as DNA, the CDR3 is TGTGCCAGCAGCTTGGGACAAGACAAAAAACTGTTTTTT. This translates into CASSLGQDKKLFF.